This entry is about one T cell receptor beta chain. The antigen remains unidentified. Time point described: sample taken at primary tumor resection. Some 72 TRACERx patients with early, untreated non-small cell lung cancer donated samples. Sequencing was performed on whole RNA extracted from tumor and nontumor lung tissue, or from frozen PBMC, and the material was left unsorted. This record comes from a study of spatial heterogeneity in lung cancer. Study overall: The count of detected beta-chain sequences consistently exceeded that of alpha-chain sequences. Whole-study findings and limits: In blood, ubiquitous expanded tumor TCRs appeared more at resection than follow-up.

TCRdb reanalysed the 5' RACE reads using MiXCR and keeps one entry per CDR3 protein. The data contain around 87,000 distinct CDR3 sequences, approximately 12% of them singletons. Per the germline V gene, CDR1 is SQVTM and CDR2 is ANQGSEA. Trimming shortened V by 0 bases and J by 0 bases, and 12 bases separated the two germline ends. The CDR3 contains 15 residues. This TCR came from a male donor with early-stage non-small cell lung cancer. V gene TRBV29-1 combines with J gene TRBJ2-7; D may be TRBD2 (6 bases). Sequenced here: PBMCs, sampled at surgery. CDR3 protein: CSVEDPGEPSYEQYF. The CDR3 DNA reads TGCAGCGTTGAAGATCCGGGGGAGCCCTCCTACGAGCAGTACTTC.